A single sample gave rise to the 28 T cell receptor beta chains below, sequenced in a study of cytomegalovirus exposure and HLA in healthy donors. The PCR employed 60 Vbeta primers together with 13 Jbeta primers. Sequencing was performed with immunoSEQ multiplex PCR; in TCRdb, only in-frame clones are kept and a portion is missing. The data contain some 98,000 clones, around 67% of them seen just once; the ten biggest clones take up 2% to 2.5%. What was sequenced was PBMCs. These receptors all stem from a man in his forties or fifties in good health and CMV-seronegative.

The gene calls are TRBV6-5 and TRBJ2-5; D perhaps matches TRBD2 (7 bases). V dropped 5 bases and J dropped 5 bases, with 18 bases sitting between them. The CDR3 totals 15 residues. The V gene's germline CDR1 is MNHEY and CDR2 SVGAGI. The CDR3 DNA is TGTGCCAGCAGTGCCTCTTGGGGGGGCCGGGAGACCCAGTACTTC. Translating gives CASSASWGGRETQYF.

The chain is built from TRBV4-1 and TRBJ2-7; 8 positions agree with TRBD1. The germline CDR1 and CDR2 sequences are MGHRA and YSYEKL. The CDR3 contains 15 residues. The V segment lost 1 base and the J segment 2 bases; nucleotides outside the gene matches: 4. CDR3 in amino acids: CASSQALGQAYEQYF. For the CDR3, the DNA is TGCGCCAGCAGCCAAGCCCTGGGACAGGCCTACGAGCAGTACTTC.

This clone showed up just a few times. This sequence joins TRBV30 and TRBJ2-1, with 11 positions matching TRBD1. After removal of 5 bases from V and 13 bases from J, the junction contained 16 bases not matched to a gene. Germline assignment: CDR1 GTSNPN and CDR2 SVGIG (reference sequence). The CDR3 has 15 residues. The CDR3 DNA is TGTGCCTGGGATTCAGGACAGGGGGCGCAGGAATCTCAGTTCTTC. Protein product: CAWDSGQGAQESQFF.

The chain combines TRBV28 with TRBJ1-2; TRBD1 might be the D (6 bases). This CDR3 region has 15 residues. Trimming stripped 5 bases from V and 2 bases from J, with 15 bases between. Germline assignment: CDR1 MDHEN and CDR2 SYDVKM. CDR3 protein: CASSLPGTTNYGYTF. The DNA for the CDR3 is TGTGCCAGCAGTCTACCGGGGACAACAAACTATGGCTACACCTTC.

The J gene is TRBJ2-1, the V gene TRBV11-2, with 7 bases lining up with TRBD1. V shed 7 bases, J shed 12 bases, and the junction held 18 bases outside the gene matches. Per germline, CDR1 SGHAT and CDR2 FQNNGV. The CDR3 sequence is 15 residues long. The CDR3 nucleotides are TGTGCCAGCAAGCCCCCGGGACAGATATCCCCGGGGCAGTTCTTC. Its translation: CASKPPGQISPGQFF.

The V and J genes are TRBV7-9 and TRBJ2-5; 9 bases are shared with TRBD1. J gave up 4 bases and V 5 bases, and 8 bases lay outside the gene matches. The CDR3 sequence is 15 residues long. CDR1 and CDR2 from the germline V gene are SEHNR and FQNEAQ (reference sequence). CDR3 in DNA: TGTGCCAGCAGCCGCGGACAGGGGCTTCGAGAGACCCAGTACTTC. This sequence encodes CASSRGQGLRETQYF.

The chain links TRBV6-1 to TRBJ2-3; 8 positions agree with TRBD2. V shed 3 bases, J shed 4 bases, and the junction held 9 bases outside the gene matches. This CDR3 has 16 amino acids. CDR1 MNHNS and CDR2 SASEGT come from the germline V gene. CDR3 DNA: TGTGCCAGCAGTGATGGGGTAGCGGGACGACCAGATACGCAGTATTTT. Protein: CASSDGVAGRPDTQYF.

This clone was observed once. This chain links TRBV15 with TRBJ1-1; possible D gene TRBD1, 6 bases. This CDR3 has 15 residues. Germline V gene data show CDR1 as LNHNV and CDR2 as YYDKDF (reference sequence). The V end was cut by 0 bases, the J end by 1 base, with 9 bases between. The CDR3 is CATSRDYRANTEAFF. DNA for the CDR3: TGTGCCACCAGCAGAGATTACAGGGCGAACACTGAAGCTTTCTTT.

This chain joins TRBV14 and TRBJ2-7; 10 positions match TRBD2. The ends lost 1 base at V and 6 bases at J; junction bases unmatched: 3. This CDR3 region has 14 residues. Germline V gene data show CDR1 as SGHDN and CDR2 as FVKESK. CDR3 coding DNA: TGTGCCAGCAGCCAAGCTAGCGGGAGCATCGAGCAGTACTTC. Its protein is CASSQASGSIEQYF.

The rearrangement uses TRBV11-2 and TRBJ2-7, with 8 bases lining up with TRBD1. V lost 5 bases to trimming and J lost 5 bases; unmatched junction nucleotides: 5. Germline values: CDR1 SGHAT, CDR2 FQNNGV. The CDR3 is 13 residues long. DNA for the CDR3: TGTGCCAGCAGCGGACGACAGGGGCACGAGCAGTACTTC. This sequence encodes CASSGRQGHEQYF.

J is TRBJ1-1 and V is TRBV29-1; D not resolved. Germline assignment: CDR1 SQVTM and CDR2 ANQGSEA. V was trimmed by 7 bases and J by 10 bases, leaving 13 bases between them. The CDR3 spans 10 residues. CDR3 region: CSAGEGVAFF. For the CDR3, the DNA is TGCAGCGCCGGGGAGGGCGTAGCTTTCTTT.

CDR3 amino acids: CASMPGGVGDTEAFF. The CDR3 DNA reads as TGTGCCAGCATGCCGGGGGGCGTCGGAGACACTGAAGCTTTCTTT. The rearrangement links TRBV6-1 to TRBJ1-1, with D tentatively TRBD1 (6 bases). Germline values: CDR1 MNHNS, CDR2 SASEGT. The length of the CDR3 is 15 residues. Trimming left V 7 bases short and J 3 bases short, with 18 bases between.

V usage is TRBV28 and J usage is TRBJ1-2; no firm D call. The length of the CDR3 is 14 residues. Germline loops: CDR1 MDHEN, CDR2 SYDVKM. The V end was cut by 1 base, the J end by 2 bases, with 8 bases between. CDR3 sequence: CASSLYQENYGYTF. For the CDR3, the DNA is TGTGCCAGCAGTTTATACCAGGAAAACTATGGCTACACCTTC.

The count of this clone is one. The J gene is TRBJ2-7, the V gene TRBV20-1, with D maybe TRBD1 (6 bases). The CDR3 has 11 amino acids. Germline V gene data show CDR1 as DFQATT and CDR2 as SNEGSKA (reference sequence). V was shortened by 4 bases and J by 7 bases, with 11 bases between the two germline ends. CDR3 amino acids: CSATQGTEQYF. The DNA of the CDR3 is TGCAGTGCTACACAGGGTACAGAGCAGTACTTC.

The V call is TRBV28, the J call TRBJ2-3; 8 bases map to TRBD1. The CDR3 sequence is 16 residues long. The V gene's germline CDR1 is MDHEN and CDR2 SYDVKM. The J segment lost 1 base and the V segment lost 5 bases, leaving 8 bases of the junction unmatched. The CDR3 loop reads CASSIPRGPGTDTQYF. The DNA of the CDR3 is TGTGCCAGCAGTATTCCCAGGGGGCCAGGCACAGATACGCAGTATTTT.

DNA for the CDR3: TGTGCCAGCAGCTTACAGGGGTTCTACGAGCAGTACTTC. Amino acid sequence: CASSLQGFYEQYF. J is TRBJ2-7 and V is TRBV7-9; a possible D gene is TRBD1 (6 bases). The germline V and J ends were trimmed by 2 bases and 3 bases, with 8 bases remaining between them. The CDR3 consists of 13 residues. Per germline, CDR1 SEHNR and CDR2 FQNEAQ (reference sequence).

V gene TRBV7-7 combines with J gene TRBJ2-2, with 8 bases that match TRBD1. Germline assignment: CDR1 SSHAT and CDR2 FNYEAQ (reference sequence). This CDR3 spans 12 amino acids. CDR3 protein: CASLGQAGELFF. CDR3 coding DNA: TGTGCTAGCTTGGGACAGGCCGGGGAGCTGTTTTTT.

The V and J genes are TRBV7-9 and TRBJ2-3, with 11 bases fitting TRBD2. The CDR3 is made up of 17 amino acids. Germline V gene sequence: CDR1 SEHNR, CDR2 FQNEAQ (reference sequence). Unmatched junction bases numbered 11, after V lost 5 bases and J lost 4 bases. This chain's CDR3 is CASSLMSMTSGADTQYF. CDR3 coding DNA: TGTGCCAGCAGCCTCATGTCGATGACTAGCGGGGCAGATACGCAGTATTTT.

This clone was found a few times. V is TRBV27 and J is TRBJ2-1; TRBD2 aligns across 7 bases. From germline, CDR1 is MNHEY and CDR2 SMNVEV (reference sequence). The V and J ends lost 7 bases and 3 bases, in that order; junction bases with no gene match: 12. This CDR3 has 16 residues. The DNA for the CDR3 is TGTGCCAGCACGACGGGTCTAGCGGAAAACTACAATGAGCAGTTCTTC. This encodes CASTTGLAENYNEQFF.

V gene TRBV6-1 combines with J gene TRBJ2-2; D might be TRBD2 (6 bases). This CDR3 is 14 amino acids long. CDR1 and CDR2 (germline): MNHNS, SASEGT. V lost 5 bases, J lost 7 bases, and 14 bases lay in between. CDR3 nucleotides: TGTGCCAGCAGTCAAGAACGGGGGATCGGGGAGCTGTTTTTT. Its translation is CASSQERGIGELFF.

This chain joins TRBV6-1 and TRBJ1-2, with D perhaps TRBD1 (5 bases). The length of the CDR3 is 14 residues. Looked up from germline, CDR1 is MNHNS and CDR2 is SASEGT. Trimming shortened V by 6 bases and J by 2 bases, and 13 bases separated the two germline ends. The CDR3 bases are TGTGCCAGCAGAAACCCGCAGGGAAACTATGGCTACACCTTC. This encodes CASRNPQGNYGYTF.

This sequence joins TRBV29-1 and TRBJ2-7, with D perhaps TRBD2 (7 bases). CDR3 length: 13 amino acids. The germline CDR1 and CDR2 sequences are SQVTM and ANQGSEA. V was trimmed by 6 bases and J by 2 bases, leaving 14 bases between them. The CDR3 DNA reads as TGCAGCGTCCGAGGGGGGGCCGCCTACGAGCAGTACTTC. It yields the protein CSVRGGAAYEQYF.

CDR3 loop: CASSWVSRPWDIEQYF. The DNA for the CDR3 is TGTGCCAGCAGCTGGGTTTCGCGGCCATGGGACATCGAGCAGTACTTC. V is TRBV28 and J is TRBJ2-7, with a tentative D call TRBD1 (6 bases). The CDR3 spans 16 residues. Germline V CDR1 and CDR2: MDHEN, SYDVKM. Between the trimmed V and J ends, which lost 6 bases and 6 bases, there was a span of 24 bases. The variable domain in full, completed from reference TRBV28 and TRBJ2-7, reads DVKVTQSSRYLVKRTGEKVFLECVQDMDHENMFWYRQDPGLGLRLIYFSYDVKMKEKGDIPEGYSVSREKKERFSLILESASTNQTSMYLCASSWVSRPWDIEQYFGPGTRLTVT.

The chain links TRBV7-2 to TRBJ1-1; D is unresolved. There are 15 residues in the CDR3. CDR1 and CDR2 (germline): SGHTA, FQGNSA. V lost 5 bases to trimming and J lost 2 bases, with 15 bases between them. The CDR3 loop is CASSLVTRGNTEAFF. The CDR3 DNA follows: TGTGCCAGCAGCCTCGTCACGAGAGGAAACACTGAAGCTTTCTTT.

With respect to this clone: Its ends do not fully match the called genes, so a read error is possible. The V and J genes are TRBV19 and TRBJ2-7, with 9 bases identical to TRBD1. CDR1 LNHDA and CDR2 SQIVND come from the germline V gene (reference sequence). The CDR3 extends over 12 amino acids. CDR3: CASSITGGAATF. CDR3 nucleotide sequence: TGTGCCAGTAGTATCACAGGGGGCGCAGCCACTTTC.

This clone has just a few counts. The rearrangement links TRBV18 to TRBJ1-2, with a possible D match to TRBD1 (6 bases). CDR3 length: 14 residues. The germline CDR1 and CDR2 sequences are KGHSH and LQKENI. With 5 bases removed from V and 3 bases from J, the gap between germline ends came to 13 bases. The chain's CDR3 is CASSTNREYYGYTF. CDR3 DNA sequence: TGTGCCAGCTCAACCAACAGGGAATACTATGGCTACACCTTC.

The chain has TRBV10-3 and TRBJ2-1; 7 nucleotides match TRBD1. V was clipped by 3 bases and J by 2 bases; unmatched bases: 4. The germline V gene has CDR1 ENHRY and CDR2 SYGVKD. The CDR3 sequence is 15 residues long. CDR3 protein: CAISERDSPYNEQFF. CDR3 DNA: TGTGCCATCAGTGAAAGGGACAGCCCCTACAATGAGCAGTTCTTC.

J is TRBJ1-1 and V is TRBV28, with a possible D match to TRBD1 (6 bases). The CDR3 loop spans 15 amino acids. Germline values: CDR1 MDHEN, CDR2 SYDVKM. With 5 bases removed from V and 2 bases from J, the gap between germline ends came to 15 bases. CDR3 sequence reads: CASSPLDRQNTEAFF. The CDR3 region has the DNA TGTGCCAGCAGTCCTCTCGACAGGCAAAACACTGAAGCTTTCTTT.